This T cell receptor (beta chain) was identified in a study of T cells in Graves' hyperthyroidism and ophthalmopathy. TCR beta CDR3 regions were amplified from RNA. HTBI primers were employed in a first-round RT-PCR of the TCR CDR3. Each CDR3 protein is one row after TCRdb ran MiXCR on the multiplex PCR reads. The top ten clones hold 20% to 25% of a sample with more than 300,000 distinct CDR3 sequences, approximately 15% of them seen once. Input material: blood. This clonotype was obtained from a woman between 25 and 40 years old with Graves' hyperthyroidism.

CDR3: CSAKPWTGNEQFF. The CDR3 DNA reads TGCAGTGCTAAACCATGGACCGGCAATGAGCAGTTCTTC. This sequence joins TRBV20-1 and TRBJ2-1; D gene ambiguous. The CDR3 is made up of 13 amino acids. Deletions cut 4 bases from V and 6 bases from J, with 13 bases between. Germline-derived CDR1 and CDR2 are DFQATT and SNEGSKA (reference sequence).